The 6 T cell receptor beta chains presented below share a single source sample, sequenced in a study of blood T cell repertoires in COVID-19 (dated by TCRdb to 2020 to 2021). Receptors were amplified or captured by the immunoSEQ multiplex PCR assay. TCRdb took over this immuneACCESS table, retaining in-frame rearrangements with V and J assigned. Such tables are incomplete; in checked studies, under half of the missing clones stem from an unresolved V gene, and the remainder is unexplained. This sample comprises tens of thousands of clones, approximately 88% of them detected only once. The top ten constitute 13% to 15% of the sample. The source material was peripheral blood. The receptors derive from a man aged 50 to 60 with active or convalescent COVID-19.

The chain joins TRBV18 to TRBJ2-1; D may be TRBD2 (5 bases). This CDR3 is 16 amino acids long. Germline V lookup: CDR1 KGHSH, CDR2 LQKENI. V dropped 0 bases and J dropped 5 bases, with 14 bases sitting between them. The CDR3 DNA follows: TGTGCCAGCTCACCACCGGTGGCCGGGGTTAACAATGAGCAGTTCTTC. It specifies CASSPPVAGVNNEQFF.

The chain carries TRBV4-1 and TRBJ2-7, with D perhaps TRBD1 (6 bases). The CDR3 extends over 14 amino acids. V was cut by 1 base and J by 4 bases, with 11 bases left in between. Germline-derived CDR1 and CDR2 are MGHRA and YSYEKL. CDR3 amino acids: CASSQVAGVYEQYF. The DNA for the CDR3 is TGCGCCAGCAGCCAAGTCGCAGGGGTTTACGAGCAGTACTTC.

The chain links TRBV9 to TRBJ1-4, with D unresolved. Per the germline V gene, CDR1 is SGDLS and CDR2 is YYNGEE. Trimming left V 4 bases short and J 4 bases short, with 11 bases between. The CDR3 runs 14 residues. The CDR3 nucleotides are TGTGCCAGCAGCCCTGGTTCGGGTAATGAAAAACTGTTTTTT. Translation: CASSPGSGNEKLFF.

V gene TRBV2 combines with J gene TRBJ2-2; 7 nucleotides match TRBD2. Germline lookup yields CDR1 SNHLY and CDR2 FYNNEI. This CDR3 is 15 amino acids long. J was trimmed by 7 bases and V by 2 bases; bases with no gene match: 7. The CDR3 nucleotides read TGTGCCAGCAGTGAATCGGTCGGGGGGATCGGGGAGCTGTTTTTT. The encoded protein is CASSESVGGIGELFF.

CDR3 sequence: CASSPGERVSYEQYF. CDR3 in DNA: TGTGCCAGCAGCCCCGGGGAGCGGGTGTCCTACGAGCAGTACTTC. The genes are TRBV7-3 and TRBJ2-7; a possible D gene is TRBD2 (6 bases). The CDR3 has 15 amino acids. Germline-derived CDR1 and CDR2 are SGHTA and FQGTGA. The V gene lost 5 bases and the J gene lost 1 base, with 15 bases spanning the gap.

The rearrangement links TRBV5-6 to TRBJ1-5; a possible D gene is TRBD1 (5 bases). V dropped 0 bases and J dropped 5 bases, with 21 bases sitting between them. The CDR3 spans 18 residues. Germline V gene lookup returns CDR1 SGHDT and CDR2 YYEEEE. The CDR3 bases are TGTGCCAGCAGCTTGGGCATGACCACTCGGGGGGAGGATCAGCCCCAGCATTTT. Translating gives CASSLGMTTRGEDQPQHF.